Listed here are 21 T cell receptor beta chains from one sample, sequenced in a study of early T cells in non-severe SARS-CoV-2 infection (TCRdb year 2021). Receptor libraries were prepared by 5' RACE. TCRdb shows the sequencer as NextSeq 500. TCRdb reworked the public reads: Q25 trimming with fastp, MiXCR clone assembly, productive beta chains retained. One record per CDR3 amino acid sequence lists the most common genes and DNA. The sample yields more than 50,000 distinct CDR3 sequences; about 13% were counted once. Together, the top ten hold about a tenth of the sample. The sample was whole blood, taken at baseline. Receptor source: an adult who was a healthcare worker with PCR-confirmed SARS-CoV-2 infection or an uninfected control (not recorded which).

This clonotype was seen only a few times. This chain uses TRBV12-3 or TRBV12-4 with TRBJ2-3, with D possibly TRBD2 on 6 matching bases. V was pared by 6 bases and J by 4 bases, with 14 bases between. This CDR3 is built from 14 residues. DNA for the CDR3: TGTGCCAGCAGATACCTGGGGGGTCCAGATACGCAGTATTTT. It encodes CASRYLGGPDTQYF.

The chain has TRBV7-3 and TRBJ2-6; perhaps TRBD2 as D (5 bases). The CDR3 runs to 18 residues. The germline gives CDR1 SGHTA, CDR2 FQGTGA. Trimming pared 5 bases from V and 0 bases from J, leaving 17 bases between. This CDR3 reads CASSRAELLLSGANVLTF. CDR3 nucleotides: TGTGCCAGCAGCCGAGCGGAGCTTCTACTCTCTGGGGCCAACGTCCTGACTTTC.

This clonotype came up a few times. The chain combines TRBV5-1 with TRBJ1-4; TRBD1 aligns across 9 bases. The V and J ends lost 3 bases and 11 bases, in that order; junction bases with no gene match: 17. CDR1 is SGHRS and CDR2 is YFSETQ in the germline V gene. This CDR3 is built from 17 residues. CDR3 bases: TGCGCCAGCAGCTATGATGGGACAGGGATCTCCCTGGGGAAACTGTTTTTT. Encoded protein: CASSYDGTGISLGKLFF.

The CDR3 region is CASSLTGTMGRGQYF. In DNA, the CDR3 is TGTGCCAGCAGCCTGACCGGGACCATGGGACGGGGGCAGTACTTC. This chain uses TRBV7-2 with TRBJ2-7, with D perhaps TRBD1 or TRBD2 (5 bases each). The CDR3 has 15 residues. V gave up 5 bases and J gave up 9 bases, with 23 bases separating them. Per germline, CDR1 SGHTA and CDR2 FQGNSA.

Many counts were recorded for this clonotype. The chain recombines TRBV25-1 with TRBJ1-5; no firm D call. This CDR3 comprises 15 residues. CDR1 and CDR2 from the germline V gene are MGHDK and SYGVNS. V dropped 8 bases and J dropped 5 bases, with 19 bases sitting between them. CDR3 residues: CASRGEDPADQPQHF. For the CDR3, the DNA is TGTGCCAGCCGCGGGGAGGACCCCGCGGATCAGCCCCAGCATTTT. Together with reference TRBV25-1 and TRBJ1-5, the CDR3 gives the full variable domain: EADIYQTPRYLVIGTGKKITLECSQTMGHDKMYWYQQDPGMELHLIHYSYGVNSTEKGDLSSESTVSRIRTEHFPLTLESARPSHTSQYLCASRGEDPADQPQHFGDGTRLSIL.

This clonotype was observed a few times. This chain joins TRBV9 and TRBJ2-6; weak D call: TRBD2 (5 bases). The CDR3 has 15 residues. Germline CDR1 is SGDLS and CDR2 is YYNGEE. Trimming cost V 1 base and J 1 base, with 6 bases left between them. The CDR3 reads CASSVSGSGANVLTF. CDR3 coding DNA: TGTGCCAGCAGCGTATCGGGGTCTGGGGCCAACGTCCTGACTTTC. The full variable domain, completed using reference TRBV9 and TRBJ2-6, is DSGVTQTPKHLITATGQRVTLRCSPRSGDLSVYWYQQSLDQGLQFLIQYYNGEERAKGNILERFSAQQFPDLHSELNLSSLELGDSALYFCASSVSGSGANVLTFGAGSRLTVL.

This clonotype was observed a few times. The chain carries TRBV18 and TRBJ2-1; 11 bases are shared with TRBD2. V shed 3 bases, J shed 5 bases, and the junction held 6 bases outside the gene matches. Germline values: CDR1 KGHSH, CDR2 LQKENI. This CDR3 comprises 16 residues. The CDR3 sequence: CASSPAGTSGNNEQFF. Here the CDR3 DNA reads TGTGCCAGCTCACCCGCCGGGACTAGCGGAAACAATGAGCAGTTCTTC.

The rearrangement links TRBV20-1 to TRBJ2-7; D perhaps matches TRBD2 (6 bases). Germline CDR1 DFQATT, CDR2 SNEGSKA (reference sequence). The V end lost 5 bases, the J end lost 4 bases, and 21 bases lay between the germline ends. This CDR3 is built from 15 residues. The CDR3 protein is CSAGGIGAFLYEQYF. The CDR3 region has the DNA TGCAGTGCTGGAGGGATCGGGGCCTTTCTTTACGAGCAGTACTTC.

This clonotype turned up a few times. The V and J genes are TRBV7-2 and TRBJ1-2; the D is unclear. Germline V gives CDR1 SGHTA, CDR2 FQGNSA. V lost 1 base and J lost 8, with 11 bases in between. The CDR3 has 13 residues. CDR3 protein: CASSLVVSRGYTF. The CDR3, as DNA: TGTGCCAGCAGCTTAGTAGTCTCCCGGGGCTACACCTTC.

This clonotype was found a few times. The chain is built from TRBV27 and TRBJ2-7; a possible D gene is TRBD2 (5 bases). V lost 4 bases and J 3 bases, leaving 13 bases between the germline ends. This CDR3 has 14 residues. CDR1 MNHEY and CDR2 SMNVEV come from the germline V gene (reference sequence). CDR3 bases: TGTGCCAGCAGTTCACGGGGAGCCAGCTACGAGCAGTACTTC. Translated, it gives CASSSRGASYEQYF.

This clonotype was counted between two and nine times. V usage is TRBV20-1 and J usage is TRBJ2-3, with a tentative D call TRBD2 (6 bases). Deletions cut 5 bases from V and 6 bases from J, with 12 bases between. CDR3 size: 12 residues. Germline CDR1 DFQATT, CDR2 SNEGSKA (reference sequence). This CDR3 is CSAWSLADTQYF. CDR3 DNA: TGCAGTGCTTGGAGCCTAGCGGATACGCAGTATTTT.

This clonotype occurred a few times. The J gene is TRBJ1-6, the V gene TRBV3-1, with D perhaps matching TRBD1 (6 bases). V lost 5 bases to trimming and J lost 7 bases, with 15 bases between them. This CDR3 is 15 amino acids long. The V gene's germline CDR1 is LGHDT and CDR2 YNNKEL (reference sequence). As DNA, the CDR3 is TGTGCCAGCAGCGTCCAACAGGGCGGCAATTCACCCCTCCACTTT. This gives the protein CASSVQQGGNSPLHF.

This clonotype was detected ten times or more. The V call is TRBV20-1, the J call TRBJ2-7; 7 bases line up with TRBD2. The CDR3 has 13 residues. CDR1 is DFQATT and CDR2 is SNEGSKA in the germline V gene (reference sequence). Losses at the gene ends were 6 bases for V and 3 bases for J; bases not matched to a gene: 8. In nucleotides, the CDR3 is TGCAGTGCAAACAGCGGGGTACACTACGAGCAGTACTTC. The encoded protein is CSANSGVHYEQYF.

This clonotype was observed many times. The chain couples TRBV3-1 to TRBJ1-2; 7 nucleotides line up with TRBD1. The length of the CDR3 is 16 residues. Germline CDR1 LGHDT, CDR2 YNNKEL (reference sequence). Losses at the gene ends were 4 bases for V and 3 bases for J; bases not matched to a gene: 11. CDR3 loop: CASSLFRGVSDYGYTF. Written as DNA, the CDR3 is TGTGCCAGCAGCCTCTTCAGGGGGGTGTCGGACTATGGCTACACCTTC.

V is TRBV9 and J is TRBJ2-6; D remains unclear. V was pared by 5 bases and J by 3 bases, with 3 bases between. The CDR3 is 12 amino acids. Germline CDR1 is SGDLS and CDR2 is YYNGEE. The CDR3 DNA reads as TGTGCCAGCAGTGTTGGGGCCAACGTCCTGACTTTC. Translation: CASSVGANVLTF.

There are a few counts of this clonotype. This chain joins TRBV5-1 and TRBJ1-1; D unresolved. The CDR3 runs to 13 residues. CDR1 is SGHRS, CDR2 YFSETQ, per germline. V was shortened by 2 bases and J by 1 base, with 6 bases between the two germline ends. The CDR3 DNA follows: TGCGCCAGCAGCTTACAACAGAACACTGAAGCTTTCTTT. This encodes CASSLQQNTEAFF.

This chain links TRBV11-2 with TRBJ2-1, with D unclear. CDR3 length equals 14 residues. The germline V and J ends were trimmed by 7 bases and 6 bases, with 16 bases remaining between them. CDR1 is SGHAT, CDR2 FQNNGV, per germline. CDR3 in DNA: TGTGCCAGCACCCGGACCCCAGCGTTCAATGAGCAGTTCTTC. It specifies CASTRTPAFNEQFF. Full variable domain (remainder filled in from reference TRBV11-2 and TRBJ2-1): EAGVAQSPRYKIIEKRQSVAFWCNPISGHATLYWYQQILGQGPKLLIQFQNNGVVDDSQLPKDRFSAERLKGVDSTLKIQPAKLEDSAVYLCASTRTPAFNEQFFGPGTRLTVL.

This clonotype was recorded a few times. The chain is built from TRBV28 and TRBJ2-7; unclear D gene. This CDR3 has 14 amino acids. Germline V gene lookup returns CDR1 MDHEN and CDR2 SYDVKM. V lost 2 bases to trimming and J lost 2 bases, with 10 bases between them. The DNA for the CDR3 is TGTGCCAGCAGTTTACGGCGGCGGACCTACGAGCAGTACTTC. Amino acids: CASSLRRRTYEQYF.

This clonotype turned up a few times. This CDR3 is CAWNSGVSYEQYF. DNA for the CDR3: TGTGCCTGGAATAGCGGAGTCTCCTACGAGCAGTACTTC. The rearrangement uses TRBV30 and TRBJ2-7; D is possibly TRBD2 (6 bases). The V end lost 4 bases, the J end lost 0 bases, and 10 bases lay between the germline ends. The CDR3 spans 13 residues. Germline lookup yields CDR1 GTSNPN and CDR2 SVGIG (reference sequence).

There are many counts of this clonotype. This sequence joins TRBV6-5 and TRBJ1-6; D may be TRBD1 (5 bases). The V and J ends lost 4 bases and 9 bases respectively, with 16 bases between them. CDR3 size: 15 residues. Germline CDR1 MNHEY, CDR2 SVGAGI. This CDR3 reads CASSFGGGVSSPLHF. The CDR3 bases are TGTGCCAGCAGTTTTGGTGGGGGGGTGAGTTCACCCCTCCACTTT.

The chain is built from TRBV12-3 or TRBV12-4 and TRBJ2-7; 7 positions agree with TRBD1. This CDR3 is built from 14 residues. Trimming cost V 5 bases and J 1 base; bases outside gene matches: 5. Here the CDR3 reads CASSQTGFSYEQYF. CDR3 bases: TGTGCCAGCAGTCAGACAGGGTTTTCCTACGAGCAGTACTTC.